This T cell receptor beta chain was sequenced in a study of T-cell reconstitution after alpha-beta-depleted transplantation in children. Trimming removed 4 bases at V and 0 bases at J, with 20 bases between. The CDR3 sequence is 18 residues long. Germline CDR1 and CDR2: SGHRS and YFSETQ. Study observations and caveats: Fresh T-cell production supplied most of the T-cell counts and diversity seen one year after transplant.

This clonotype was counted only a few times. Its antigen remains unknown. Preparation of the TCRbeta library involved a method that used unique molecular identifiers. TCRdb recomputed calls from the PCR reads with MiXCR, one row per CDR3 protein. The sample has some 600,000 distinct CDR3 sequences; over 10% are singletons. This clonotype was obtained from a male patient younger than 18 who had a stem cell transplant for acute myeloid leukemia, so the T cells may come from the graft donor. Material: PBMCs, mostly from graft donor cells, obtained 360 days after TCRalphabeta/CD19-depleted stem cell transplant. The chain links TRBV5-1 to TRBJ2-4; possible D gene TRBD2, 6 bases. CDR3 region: CASSEGLGYLLAKNIQYF. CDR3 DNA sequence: TGCGCCAGCAGCGAGGGACTCGGTTACCTACTAGCCAAAAACATTCAGTACTTC.